This is a list of T cell receptor beta chains from one sample in a study of cytomegalovirus exposure and HLA in healthy donors. Repertoires were generated with immunoSEQ multiplex PCR, while TCRdb's copy carries only in-frame clones and drops some. The sample lists over 150,000 clones; approximately 69% were seen once. The sample consisted of PBMCs. The receptors were gathered from a man aged 25 to 40 in good health and CMV-seronegative. The CDR3 runs from the conserved cysteine through the conserved F or W. D genes are given only for firm matches. Expanded clones are given a class, and other clones once, few, many or no size at all.

v_gene: TRBV28
j_gene: TRBJ1-1
d_gene: .
abundance: few
CDR3nt: TGTGCCAGCAGTTCACCCGGACTGCCGAACACTGAAGCTTTCTTT
CDR3aa: CASSSPGLPNTEAFF

v_gene: TRBV13
j_gene: TRBJ2-1
d_gene: .
abundance: .
CDR3nt: TGTGCCAGCAGCCGAAGGGGAAGCTCCTACAATGAGCAGTTCTTC
CDR3aa: CASSRRGSSYNEQFF

v_gene: TRBV19
j_gene: TRBJ2-2
d_gene: TRBD2
abundance: .
CDR3nt: TGTGCCAGTAGTCCCCAGGGTGGGGGGGTCGTCGTAACCGGGGAGCTGTTTTTT
CDR3aa: CASSPQGGGVVVTGELFF

v_gene: TRBV27
j_gene: TRBJ1-2
d_gene: TRBD1
abundance: .
CDR3nt: TGTGCCAGCAGCCGACAGGGGGCGGATGGCTACACCTTC
CDR3aa: CASSRQGADGYTF

v_gene: TRBV18
j_gene: TRBJ1-3
d_gene: TRBD1
abundance: .
CDR3nt: TGTGCCAGCTCACCAAACAGGGGGGTTTCTGGAAACACCATATATTTT
CDR3aa: CASSPNRGVSGNTIYF

v_gene: TRBV19
j_gene: TRBJ2-3
d_gene: .
abundance: few
CDR3nt: TGTGCCAGTAGTATGGGAGATCAGTATGTAAGCGGCACAGATACGCAGTATTTT
CDR3aa: CASSMGDQYVSGTDTQYF

v_gene: TRBV19
j_gene: TRBJ2-5
d_gene: TRBD1
abundance: .
CDR3nt: TGTGCCAGTAGTATAGACGGACAGGGGCGGGAGACCCAGTACTTC
CDR3aa: CASSIDGQGRETQYF

v_gene: TRBV7-2
j_gene: TRBJ2-2
d_gene: .
abundance: once
CDR3nt: TGTGCCAGCAGCTCCACGGGGGGCCGGGACGGGGAGCTGTTTTTT
CDR3aa: CASSSTGGRDGELFF

v_gene: TRBV6-4
j_gene: TRBJ1-5
d_gene: TRBD1
abundance: few
CDR3nt: TGTGCCAGCAGTGCTACCCCCCCAGGGGGCGCTTATCAGCCCCAGCATTTT
CDR3aa: CASSATPPGGAYQPQHF

v_gene: TRBV5-4
j_gene: TRBJ2-6
d_gene: TRBD1
abundance: .
CDR3nt: TGTGCCAGCAGCAAGGGACAGCCACCCTCTGGGGCCAACGTCCTGACTTTC
CDR3aa: CASSKGQPPSGANVLTF

v_gene: TRBV7-6
j_gene: TRBJ2-3
d_gene: TRBD2
abundance: once
CDR3nt: TGTGCCAGCAGCTTGGGGACTAGCGGGGTAGGAGATACGCAGTATTTT
CDR3aa: CASSLGTSGVGDTQYF

v_gene: TRBV4-3
j_gene: TRBJ2-2
d_gene: TRBD2
abundance: .
CDR3nt: TGCGCCAGCAGCCCGACTAGCGCCGGGGAGCTGTTTTTT
CDR3aa: CASSPTSAGELFF

v_gene: TRBV7-9
j_gene: TRBJ1-3
d_gene: .
abundance: few
CDR3nt: TGTGCCAGCAGCCGCCCGACAGACGCCGCAAACACCATATATTTT
CDR3aa: CASSRPTDAANTIYF

v_gene: TRBV5-4
j_gene: TRBJ1-1
d_gene: TRBD1
abundance: .
CDR3nt: TGTGCCAGCAGCACAATCGGACAGGGGAAGAACACTGAAGCTTTCTTT
CDR3aa: CASSTIGQGKNTEAFF

v_gene: TRBV6-1
j_gene: TRBJ2-5
d_gene: TRBD2
abundance: medium-sized
CDR3nt: TGTGCCAGCAGTGAACTAGCGGGGGGGCAAGAGACCCAGTACTTC
CDR3aa: CASSELAGGQETQYF

v_gene: TRBV6-5
j_gene: TRBJ1-1
d_gene: TRBD1
abundance: .
CDR3nt: TGTGCCAGCAGTTGGGACCGGGACAGAGCCACTGAAGCTTTCTTT
CDR3aa: CASSWDRDRATEAFF

v_gene: TRBV7-3
j_gene: TRBJ2-1
d_gene: TRBD1
abundance: .
CDR3nt: TGTGCCAGCAGCATGACAGGGGATAGCGAGCAGTTCTTC
CDR3aa: CASSMTGDSEQFF

v_gene: TRBV19
j_gene: TRBJ2-1
d_gene: .
abundance: once
CDR3nt: TGTGCCAGTAGTATAGGGCCCAGGGAGGTTGAGCAGTTCTTC
CDR3aa: CASSIGPREVEQFF

v_gene: TRBV29-1
j_gene: TRBJ2-3
d_gene: .
abundance: .
CDR3nt: TGCAGCGTTGACAGGGGAGACGATACGCAGTATTTT
CDR3aa: CSVDRGDDTQYF

v_gene: TRBV28
j_gene: TRBJ2-5
d_gene: TRBD1
abundance: .
CDR3nt: TGTGCCAGCAGTCCTTTCCGGGACAGGGGGTCGGAGACCCAGTACTTC
CDR3aa: CASSPFRDRGSETQYF

v_gene: TRBV19
j_gene: TRBJ2-7
d_gene: TRBD1
abundance: .
CDR3nt: TGTGCCAGTAGTACCTCTACAGGGGCCTACGAGCAGTACTTC
CDR3aa: CASSTSTGAYEQYF

v_gene: TRBV6-5
j_gene: TRBJ2-3
d_gene: TRBD2
abundance: .
CDR3nt: TGTGCCAGCAGTCACCAGCGGGGACGCACAGATACGCAGTATTTT
CDR3aa: CASSHQRGRTDTQYF

v_gene: TRBV5-1
j_gene: TRBJ1-1
d_gene: .
abundance: .
CDR3nt: TGCGCCAGCAGCTTGGTGGTACAGGGGAACACTGAAGCTTTCTTT
CDR3aa: CASSLVVQGNTEAFF

v_gene: TRBV28
j_gene: TRBJ1-5
d_gene: .
abundance: .
CDR3nt: TGTGCCAGCAGGGCCCGAAGAAATAATCAGCCCCAGCATTTT
CDR3aa: CASRARRNNQPQHF

v_gene: TRBV12-5
j_gene: TRBJ2-1
d_gene: TRBD1
abundance: .
CDR3nt: TGTGCTAGTGCCTACGACCAGGGGGCGCGTAGTGAGCAGTTCTTC
CDR3aa: CASAYDQGARSEQFF

v_gene: TRBV5-4
j_gene: TRBJ1-2
d_gene: TRBD1
abundance: few
CDR3nt: TGTGCCAGCAGCGCCCCCGAGACAGGGATTTATGGCTACACCTTC
CDR3aa: CASSAPETGIYGYTF

v_gene: TRBV7-2
j_gene: TRBJ2-7
d_gene: .
abundance: few
CDR3nt: TGTGCCAGCAGCTATTCACAGGGCTTGAGCTCCTACGAGCAGTACTTC
CDR3aa: CASSYSQGLSSYEQYF

v_gene: TRBV5-4
j_gene: TRBJ2-3
d_gene: .
abundance: once
CDR3nt: TGTGCCAGCAGCTTTGATCTGGACAACACAGATACGCAGTATTTT
CDR3aa: CASSFDLDNTDTQYF

v_gene: TRBV5-1
j_gene: TRBJ2-5
d_gene: TRBD2
abundance: .
CDR3nt: TGCGCCAGCAGCTTGGTCGCGACTAGCGGAGAGACCCAGTACTTC
CDR3aa: CASSLVATSGETQYF

v_gene: TRBV6-5
j_gene: TRBJ1-2
d_gene: .
abundance: .
CDR3nt: TGTGCCAGCAGTCTCGTGGGTGGAGGAGACTATGGCTACACCTTC
CDR3aa: CASSLVGGGDYGYTF

v_gene: TRBV6-4
j_gene: TRBJ1-2
d_gene: .
abundance: .
CDR3nt: TGTGCCAGCAGTTATCGGGAAGGAGTCGGTGGCTACACCTTC
CDR3aa: CASSYREGVGGYTF

v_gene: TRBV6-1
j_gene: TRBJ1-1
d_gene: .
abundance: .
CDR3nt: TGTGCCAGCAGTGAAGTTGGGGGGATGAACACTGAAGCTTTCTTT
CDR3aa: CASSEVGGMNTEAFF

v_gene: TRBV4-3
j_gene: TRBJ2-7
d_gene: TRBD1
abundance: once
CDR3nt: TGCGCCAGCAGCCTTGACGCCGGGACAGCCTCCTACGAGCAGTACTTC
CDR3aa: CASSLDAGTASYEQYF

v_gene: TRBV5-1
j_gene: TRBJ1-4
d_gene: .
abundance: few
CDR3nt: TGCGCCAGCAGCTTTAAGGGGCAGGATGAAAAACTGTTTTTT
CDR3aa: CASSFKGQDEKLFF

v_gene: TRBV27
j_gene: TRBJ2-4
d_gene: TRBD1
abundance: .
CDR3nt: TGTGCCAGCATACCCGGGACAGCGGAATACAAAAACATTCAGTACTTC
CDR3aa: CASIPGTAEYKNIQYF

v_gene: TRBV6-1
j_gene: TRBJ1-5
d_gene: .
abundance: .
CDR3nt: TGTGCCAGCAGGCAAGGCGGTCAGCCCCAGCATTTT
CDR3aa: CASRQGGQPQHF

v_gene: TRBV5-4
j_gene: TRBJ2-7
d_gene: .
abundance: .
CDR3nt: TGTGCCAGCAGCTTGGGAGGCGGTACCTACGAGCAGTACTTC
CDR3aa: CASSLGGGTYEQYF

v_gene: TRBV27
j_gene: TRBJ2-7
d_gene: .
abundance: .
CDR3nt: TGTGCCAGCAGTTTGGTGCCAGTCAACGAGCAGTACTTC
CDR3aa: CASSLVPVNEQYF

v_gene: TRBV2
j_gene: TRBJ2-2
d_gene: .
abundance: .
CDR3nt: TGTGCCAGCAAATTTCAGGGAAACACCGGGGAGCTGTTTTTT
CDR3aa: CASKFQGNTGELFF

v_gene: TRBV9
j_gene: TRBJ1-2
d_gene: TRBD1
abundance: .
CDR3nt: TGTGCCAGCAGCGTAGGTACAGGGGGCGACAACTATGGCTACACCTTC
CDR3aa: CASSVGTGGDNYGYTF

v_gene: TRBV5-4
j_gene: TRBJ1-2
d_gene: .
abundance: .
CDR3nt: TGTGCCAGCAGCTTGGTAGGGAGGGCTAACTATGGCTACACCTTC
CDR3aa: CASSLVGRANYGYTF

v_gene: TRBV18
j_gene: TRBJ2-7
d_gene: TRBD1
abundance: .
CDR3nt: TGTGCCAGCTCACCGGGACAGGGGATCTCCTACGAGCAGTACTTC
CDR3aa: CASSPGQGISYEQYF

v_gene: TRBV4-3
j_gene: TRBJ2-5
d_gene: .
abundance: .
CDR3nt: TGCGCCAGCAGCCAGGGTACGGGCCAAGAGACCCAGTACTTC
CDR3aa: CASSQGTGQETQYF

v_gene: TRBV7-8
j_gene: TRBJ2-7
d_gene: TRBD1
abundance: .
CDR3nt: TGTGCCAGCAGCCGGTCCGGGACAGGCCACTACGAGCAGTACTTC
CDR3aa: CASSRSGTGHYEQYF

v_gene: TRBV27
j_gene: TRBJ2-2
d_gene: TRBD2
abundance: .
CDR3nt: TGTGCCAGCAGTTTTAGCGGGGGCGCCACCGGGGAGCTGTTTTTT
CDR3aa: CASSFSGGATGELFF

v_gene: TRBV10-1
j_gene: TRBJ1-2
d_gene: TRBD1
abundance: .
CDR3nt: TGCGCCAGCAGCGTCGGACAGGAGTATGGCTACACCTTC
CDR3aa: CASSVGQEYGYTF

v_gene: TRBV29-1
j_gene: TRBJ1-2
d_gene: .
abundance: .
CDR3nt: TGCAGCGCCAGGGATAATAACTATGGCTACACCTTC
CDR3aa: CSARDNNYGYTF

v_gene: TRBV7-7
j_gene: TRBJ2-2
d_gene: TRBD2
abundance: .
CDR3nt: TGTGCCAGCAGCCAATCGACTAGCGGTCACACCGGGGAGCTGTTTTTT
CDR3aa: CASSQSTSGHTGELFF